Presented here are 23 T cell receptor beta chains from one specimen sequenced in a study of T-cell reconstitution after alpha-beta-depleted transplantation in children. Unique molecular identifiers were used to barcode this TCRbeta library. Each CDR3 protein is one row after TCRdb ran MiXCR on the PCR reads. The table includes some 350,000 distinct CDR3 sequences, about 17% detected once. The sequencing here drew on PBMCs, mostly from graft donor cells, taken 360 days after TCRalphabeta/CD19-depleted stem cell transplant. These receptors originate from a male patient aged 2-10 years who had a stem cell transplant for acute lymphoblastic leukemia, so the T cells may come from the graft donor.

This clonotype was recorded many times. This chain connects TRBV4-2 to TRBJ2-7; 9 nucleotides agree with TRBD2. Unmatched junction bases numbered 9, after V lost 1 base and J lost 5 bases. CDR1 is LGHNA, CDR2 YNFKEQ, per germline. The length of the CDR3 is 16 residues. In DNA form, the CDR3 reads TGTGCCAGCAGCCAAGGCGGGAGGGCCACCCGGAACGAGCAGTACTTC. This sequence encodes CASSQGGRATRNEQYF.

This clonotype has more than one count but fewer than ten. The chain is built from TRBV5-1 and TRBJ2-1; TRBD2 matches at 9 bases. The CDR3 runs to 16 residues. Germline CDR1 is SGHRS and CDR2 is YFSETQ. V shed 0 bases and J 3 bases; nucleotides not matched to a gene: 4. CDR3 sequence reads: CASSLGVAGDYNEQFF. The CDR3, as DNA: TGCGCCAGCAGCTTGGGAGTAGCGGGAGACTACAATGAGCAGTTCTTC.

This clonotype was found a few times. The chain combines TRBV18 with TRBJ2-1; TRBD2 matches at 7 bases. The CDR3 runs 15 residues. V lost 2 bases to trimming and J lost 2 bases; unmatched junction nucleotides: 3. Looked up from germline, CDR1 is KGHSH and CDR2 is LQKENI. The CDR3 is CASSPMAGAYNEQFF. The CDR3 region has the DNA TGTGCCAGCTCACCAATGGCGGGAGCCTACAATGAGCAGTTCTTC.

The chain employs TRBV6-5 and TRBJ1-5; D may be TRBD1 (5 bases). The CDR3 sequence is 15 residues long. The V gene lost 3 bases and the J gene lost 4 bases, with 13 bases spanning the gap. The germline V gene encodes CDR1 MNHEY and CDR2 SVGAGI. CDR3 amino acids: CASSYGGGSNQPQHF. As DNA, the CDR3 is TGTGCCAGCAGTTATGGCGGGGGAAGTAATCAGCCCCAGCATTTT.

The V and J genes are TRBV12-3 or TRBV12-4 and TRBJ1-5; D unresolved. V was clipped by 3 bases and J by 3 bases, with 12 bases between them. The length of the CDR3 is 15 residues. The DNA for the CDR3 is TGTGCCAGCAGTTTTGGCGACCTCGTCAATCAGCCCCAGCATTTT. Protein sequence: CASSFGDLVNQPQHF.

This clonotype appeared a few times. This chain uses TRBV4-2 with TRBJ2-7, with no clear D. CDR3 length: 18 residues. From germline, CDR1 is LGHNA and CDR2 YNFKEQ. Trimming pared 3 bases from V and 3 bases from J, leaving 24 bases between. In nucleotides, the CDR3 is TGTGCCAGCAGCCAGGTCCCCTGCCATTACCGTTATGGCTACGAGCAGTACTTC. Its protein is CASSQVPCHYRYGYEQYF.

This clonotype was observed a few times. This chain connects TRBV3-1 to TRBJ2-2; D is uncertain. V was cut by 2 bases and J by 5 bases, with 6 bases left in between. The length of the CDR3 is 13 residues. Germline V gene sequence: CDR1 LGHDT, CDR2 YNNKEL (reference sequence). CDR3 in DNA: TGTGCCAGCAGCCAACTGAGTACCGGGGAGCTGTTTTTT. Protein sequence: CASSQLSTGELFF.

The chain has TRBV5-1 and TRBJ2-5; tentative D call: TRBD2 (6 bases). V was trimmed by 1 base and J by 2 bases, leaving 12 bases between them. The CDR3 totals 15 residues. The germline V gene encodes CDR1 SGHRS and CDR2 YFSETQ. CDR3 in DNA: TGCGCCAGCAGCTTGACTAGCCGAATTCAAGAGACCCAGTACTTC. Amino acid sequence: CASSLTSRIQETQYF.

The chain has TRBV12-3 or TRBV12-4 and TRBJ2-7; D might be TRBD1 or TRBD2, each matching 5 bases. The CDR3 is 16 residues long. V lost 3 bases, J lost 4 bases, and 19 bases lay in between. As DNA, the CDR3 is TGTGCCAGCAGTTTTGGTCTGTGGGGGTCACCATACGAGCAGTACTTC. Translated: CASSFGLWGSPYEQYF.

V gene TRBV5-1 combines with J gene TRBJ2-5; the match to TRBD1 covers 7 bases. V shed 0 bases, J shed 0 bases, and the junction held 8 bases outside the gene matches. CDR1 and CDR2 from the germline V gene are SGHRS and YFSETQ. CDR3 length: 17 residues. The CDR3, as DNA: TGCGCCAGCAGCTTGGACAGGGGCGAGACGTACCAAGAGACCCAGTACTTC. Its translation is CASSLDRGETYQETQYF.

The chain employs TRBV10-3 and TRBJ1-1, with 8 nucleotides matching TRBD1. V lost 10 bases to trimming and J lost 1 base; unmatched junction nucleotides: 11. This CDR3 comprises 15 residues. CDR1 is ENHRY, CDR2 SYGVKD, per germline. The CDR3 DNA reads TGTGCCACCACCACGGACAGGGAAGAGAACACTGAAGCTTTCTTT. Translating gives CATTTDREENTEAFF.

The V and J genes are TRBV6-2 or TRBV6-3 and TRBJ1-2; the D gene is possibly TRBD1 (5 bases). V lost 2 bases, J lost 4 bases, and 14 bases lay in between. Germline lookup yields CDR1 MNHEY and CDR2 SVGEGT. The CDR3 is made up of 15 amino acids. The CDR3 DNA reads as TGTGCCAGCAGTTACCCCTTCGGCAGGGTCTATGGCTACACCTTC. Its protein is CASSYPFGRVYGYTF.

V usage is TRBV5-5 and J usage is TRBJ1-4; no clear D gene. CDR1 is SGHKS, CDR2 YYEKEE, per germline (reference sequence). The CDR3 has 15 residues. V lost 0 bases and J lost 6, with 12 bases in between. The CDR3 coding sequence is TGTGCCAGCAGCTTGGAAGGGCTGGGCTATGAAAAACTGTTTTTT. It specifies CASSLEGLGYEKLFF.

Remarks on this clonotype: This may be a read error: a much more frequent sequence differs by one nucleotide. V and J are TRBV12-3 or TRBV12-4 and TRBJ2-1; perhaps TRBD2 as D (5 bases). The CDR3 has 16 amino acids. CDR3 bases: TGTGCCAGCAGTTTAGACAGCGCTAGCTCCTACATTGAGCAGTTCTTC. Translation: CASSLDSASSYIEQFF.

This clonotype was counted between two and nine times. The chain couples TRBV5-1 to TRBJ2-1; a possible D gene is TRBD2 (5 bases). Germline values: CDR1 SGHRS, CDR2 YFSETQ. CDR3 size: 12 residues. V was cut by 3 bases and J by 8 bases, with 9 bases left in between. CDR3 protein: CASSWTLDEQFF. CDR3 in DNA: TGCGCCAGCAGCTGGACTCTCGATGAGCAGTTCTTC.

This clonotype has just a few counts. The chain couples TRBV25-1 to TRBJ2-3, with TRBD1 matching 12 bases. After removal of 1 base from V and 0 bases from J, the junction contained 17 bases not matched to a gene. Germline V CDR1 and CDR2: MGHDK, SYGVNS. This CDR3 spans 22 amino acids. The DNA of the CDR3 is TGTGCCAGCAGTGAATGCGGGGACAGGGGGCTAGCGGGGGCCGTAAGCACAGATACGCAGTATTTT. It translates to CASSECGDRGLAGAVSTDTQYF.

This clonotype has just a few counts. J is TRBJ2-7 and V is TRBV24-1, with a weak D call TRBD1 (8 bases). The CDR3 extends over 18 amino acids. CDR1 KGHDR and CDR2 SFDVKD come from the germline V gene. V lost 10 bases to trimming and J lost 2 bases, with 29 bases between them. The CDR3 DNA reads as TGTGCCACTCCAAAATGGGACAGGCGGACTAGGACTCCCTACGAGCAGTACTTC. Amino acids: CATPKWDRRTRTPYEQYF.

This clonotype has a count of ten or more. The chain couples TRBV20-1 to TRBJ2-3, with 8 bases identical to TRBD2. From germline, CDR1 is DFQATT and CDR2 SNEGSKA (reference sequence). This CDR3 has 16 amino acids. The V and J ends lost 3 bases and 0 bases, in that order; junction bases with no gene match: 8. CDR3 residues: CSARPYSGNSTDTQYF. The DNA of the CDR3 is TGCAGTGCTAGGCCTTATAGCGGGAATAGCACAGATACGCAGTATTTT.

This sequence joins TRBV20-1 and TRBJ2-3; possible D gene TRBD2, 6 bases. Germline V gene sequence: CDR1 DFQATT, CDR2 SNEGSKA (reference sequence). Trimming shortened V by 3 bases and J by 7 bases, and 20 bases separated the two germline ends. The CDR3 has 15 amino acids. For the CDR3, the DNA is TGCAGTGCTAGCTATGCGGGAAGCCTACTTAATACGCAGTATTTT. Translating it yields CSASYAGSLLNTQYF.

Many counts were recorded for this clonotype. The V and J genes are TRBV20-1 and TRBJ2-3; D is possibly TRBD2 (5 bases). The V gene's germline CDR1 is DFQATT and CDR2 SNEGSKA (reference sequence). The V and J ends lost 2 bases and 0 bases respectively, with 9 bases between them. The CDR3 totals 14 residues. The CDR3 here is CSARRRTSTDTQYF. As DNA, the CDR3 is TGCAGTGCTAGACGCAGGACTAGCACAGATACGCAGTATTTT.

The chain carries TRBV30 and TRBJ2-7; a weak D match, TRBD2 (6 bases). V lost 2 bases and J lost 4, with 12 bases in between. Germline loops: CDR1 GTSNPN, CDR2 SVGIG (reference sequence). The CDR3 has 13 amino acids. CDR3 residues: CAWSRGSPYEQYF. CDR3 nucleotide sequence: TGTGCCTGGAGTCGGGGGAGTCCTTACGAGCAGTACTTC.

This clonotype has more than one count but fewer than ten. The DNA of the CDR3 is TGTGCCAGCAGCTTAGGGACTAGCGTCAATGAGCAGTTCTTC. Encoded protein: CASSLGTSVNEQFF. The V and J genes are TRBV7-3 and TRBJ2-1; 10 nucleotides agree with TRBD2. This CDR3 comprises 14 residues. With V trimmed by 2 bases and J by 6 bases, 1 base remained unmatched. The germline CDR1 and CDR2 sequences are SGHTA and FQGTGA.

In its sample, this clonotype was seen many times. CDR3 coding DNA: TGTGCCAGCTTAGATAGCGGGAGTAGCAATGAGCAGTTCTTC. This encodes CASLDSGSSNEQFF. The chain has TRBV7-6 and TRBJ2-1, with TRBD2 matching 9 bases. CDR1 is SGHVS, CDR2 FNYEAQ, per germline. This CDR3 spans 14 amino acids. Unmatched junction bases numbered 8, after V lost 8 bases and J lost 6 bases.